This T cell receptor (beta chain) was captured by sequencing in a study of liver allograft versus peripheral blood T cells. About the study: Recipients' peripheral blood served as the comparator for T cell receptor repertoires in transplanted livers.

Each CDR3 protein is one row after TCRdb ran MiXCR on the reads. The repertoire holds about 1,100 distinct CDR3 sequences, approximately 40% seen once, with approximately 75% in the top ten. Note on this clonotype: Its antigen is as yet unknown.

Study results and limitations: Liver allograft repertoires of T cell receptors reportedly diverged from peripheral blood repertoires.

Germline V gives CDR1 MNHEY, CDR2 SMNVEV (reference sequence). CDR3 length: 17 residues. V lost 1 base, J lost 3 bases, and 4 bases stayed unmatched. The rearrangement uses TRBV27 and TRBJ2-1, with 12 bases lining up with TRBD2. The clonotype originates from a human patient who had a liver transplant. These T cells may partly come from the graft donor. As DNA, the CDR3 is TGTGCCAGCAGTTTATATAGGACTAGCGGGAACTACAATGAGCAGTTCTTC. Protein product: CASSLYRTSGNYNEQFF.